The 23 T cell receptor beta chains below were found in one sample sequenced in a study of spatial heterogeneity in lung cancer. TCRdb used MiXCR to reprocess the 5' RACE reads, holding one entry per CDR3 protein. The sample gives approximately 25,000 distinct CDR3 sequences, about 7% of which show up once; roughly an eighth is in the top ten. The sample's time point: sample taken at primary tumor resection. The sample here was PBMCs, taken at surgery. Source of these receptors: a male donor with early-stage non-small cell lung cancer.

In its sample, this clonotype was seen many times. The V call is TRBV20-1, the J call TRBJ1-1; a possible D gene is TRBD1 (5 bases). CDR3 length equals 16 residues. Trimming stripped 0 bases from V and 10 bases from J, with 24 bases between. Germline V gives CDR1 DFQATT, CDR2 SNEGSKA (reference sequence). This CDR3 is CSARELGGSRASGAFF. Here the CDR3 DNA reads TGCAGTGCTAGAGAGCTGGGAGGTAGCAGGGCGTCGGGAGCTTTCTTT.

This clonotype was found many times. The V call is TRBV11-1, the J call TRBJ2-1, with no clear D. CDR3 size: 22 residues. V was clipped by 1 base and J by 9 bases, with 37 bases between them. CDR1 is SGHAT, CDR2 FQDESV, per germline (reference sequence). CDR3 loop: CASSLGVFRPDIWHTMSGEQFF. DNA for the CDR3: TGTGCCAGCAGCTTAGGGGTTTTCCGACCAGACATTTGGCACACAATGAGTGGTGAGCAGTTCTTC.

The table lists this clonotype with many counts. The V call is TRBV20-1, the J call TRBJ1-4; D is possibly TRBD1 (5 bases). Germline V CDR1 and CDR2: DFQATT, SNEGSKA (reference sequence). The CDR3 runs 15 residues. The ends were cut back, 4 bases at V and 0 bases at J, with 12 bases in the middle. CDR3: CSATVDSATNEKLFF. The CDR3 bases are TGCAGTGCTACCGTTGACAGCGCAACTAATGAAAAACTGTTTTTT.

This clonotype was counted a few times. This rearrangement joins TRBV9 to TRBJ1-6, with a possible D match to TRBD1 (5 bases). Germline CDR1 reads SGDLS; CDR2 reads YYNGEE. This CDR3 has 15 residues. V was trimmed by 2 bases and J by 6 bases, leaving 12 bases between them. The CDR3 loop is CASSVYDSTNSPLHF. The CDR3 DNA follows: TGTGCCAGCAGCGTTTACGACAGTACTAATTCACCCCTCCACTTT. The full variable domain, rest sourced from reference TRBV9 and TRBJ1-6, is DSGVTQTPKHLITATGQRVTLRCSPRSGDLSVYWYQQSLDQGLQFLIQYYNGEERAKGNILERFSAQQFPDLHSELNLSSLELGDSALYFCASSVYDSTNSPLHFGNGTRLTVT.

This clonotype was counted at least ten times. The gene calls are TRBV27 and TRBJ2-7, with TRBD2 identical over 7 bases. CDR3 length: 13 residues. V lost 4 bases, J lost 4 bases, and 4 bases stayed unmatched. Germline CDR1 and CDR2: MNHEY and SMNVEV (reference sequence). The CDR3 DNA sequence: TGTGCCAGCAGTTGGACTAGTCAGTACGAGCAGTACTTC. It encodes CASSWTSQYEQYF.

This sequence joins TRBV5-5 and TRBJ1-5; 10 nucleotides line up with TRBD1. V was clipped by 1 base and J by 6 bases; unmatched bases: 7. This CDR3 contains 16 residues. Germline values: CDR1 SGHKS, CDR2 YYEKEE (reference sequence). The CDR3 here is CASSLFWTGGSQPQHF. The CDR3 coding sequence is TGTGCCAGCAGCTTGTTTTGGACAGGGGGTAGTCAGCCCCAGCATTTT.

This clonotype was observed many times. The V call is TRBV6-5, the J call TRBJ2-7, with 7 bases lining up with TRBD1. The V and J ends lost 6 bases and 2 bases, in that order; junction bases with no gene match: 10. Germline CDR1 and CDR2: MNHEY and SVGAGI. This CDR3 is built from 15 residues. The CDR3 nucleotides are TGTGCCAGCAGACGCCGACAGGGAACCCCCTACGAGCAGTACTTC. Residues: CASRRRQGTPYEQYF.

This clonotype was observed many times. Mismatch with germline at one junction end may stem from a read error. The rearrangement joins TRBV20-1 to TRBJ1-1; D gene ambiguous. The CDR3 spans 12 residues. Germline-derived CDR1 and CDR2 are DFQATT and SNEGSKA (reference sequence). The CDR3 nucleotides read TGCAGTGCCAGAGATCAGTACACTGAAGCTTTCTTT. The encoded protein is CSARDQYTEAFF.

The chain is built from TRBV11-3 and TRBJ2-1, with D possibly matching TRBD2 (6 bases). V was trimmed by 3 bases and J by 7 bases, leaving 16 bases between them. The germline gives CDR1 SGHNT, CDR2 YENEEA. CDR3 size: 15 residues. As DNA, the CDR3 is TGTGCCAGCAGCTTTGGGACTTCCCCAGCAAATGAGCAGTTCTTC. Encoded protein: CASSFGTSPANEQFF.

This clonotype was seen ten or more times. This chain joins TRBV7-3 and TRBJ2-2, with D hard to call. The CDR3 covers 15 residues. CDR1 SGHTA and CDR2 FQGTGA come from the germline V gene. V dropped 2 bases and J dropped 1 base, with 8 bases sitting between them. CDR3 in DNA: TGTGCCAGCAGCTTAGTAGGCAGGAACACCGGGGAGCTGTTTTTT. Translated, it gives CASSLVGRNTGELFF.

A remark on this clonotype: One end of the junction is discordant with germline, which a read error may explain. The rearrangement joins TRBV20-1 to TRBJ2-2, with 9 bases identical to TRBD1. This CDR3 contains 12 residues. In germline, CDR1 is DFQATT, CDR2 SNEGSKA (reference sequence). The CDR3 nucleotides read TGCAGTGCTAGATTCCCGGGACAGGGCCAGATTTTT. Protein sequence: CSARFPGQGQIF.

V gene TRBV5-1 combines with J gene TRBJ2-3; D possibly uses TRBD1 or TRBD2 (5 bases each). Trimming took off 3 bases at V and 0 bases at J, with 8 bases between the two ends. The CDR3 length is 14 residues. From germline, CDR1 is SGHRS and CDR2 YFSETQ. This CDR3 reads CASSSRDSTDTQYF. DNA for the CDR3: TGCGCCAGCAGCTCCCGGGACAGCACAGATACGCAGTATTTT.

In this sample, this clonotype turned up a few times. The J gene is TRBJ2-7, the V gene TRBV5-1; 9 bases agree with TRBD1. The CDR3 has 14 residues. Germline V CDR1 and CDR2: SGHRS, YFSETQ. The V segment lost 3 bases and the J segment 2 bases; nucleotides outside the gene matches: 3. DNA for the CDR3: TGCGCCAGCAGCTCTCGGACAGGGGCCTACGAGCAGTACTTC. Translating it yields CASSSRTGAYEQYF.

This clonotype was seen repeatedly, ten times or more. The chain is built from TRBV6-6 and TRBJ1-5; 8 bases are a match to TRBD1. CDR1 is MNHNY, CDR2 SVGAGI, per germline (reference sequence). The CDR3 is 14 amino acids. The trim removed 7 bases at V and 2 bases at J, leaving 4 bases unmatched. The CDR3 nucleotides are TGTGCCAGCAATTCGGGACAGGGCAATCAGCCCCAGCATTTT. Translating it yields CASNSGQGNQPQHF.

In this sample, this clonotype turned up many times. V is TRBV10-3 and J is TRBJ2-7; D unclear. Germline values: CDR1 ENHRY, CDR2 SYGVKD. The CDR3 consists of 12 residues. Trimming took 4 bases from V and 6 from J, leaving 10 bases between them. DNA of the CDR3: TGTGCCATCAGTGGTTGGGCAAGCGAGCAGTACTTC. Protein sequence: CAISGWASEQYF.

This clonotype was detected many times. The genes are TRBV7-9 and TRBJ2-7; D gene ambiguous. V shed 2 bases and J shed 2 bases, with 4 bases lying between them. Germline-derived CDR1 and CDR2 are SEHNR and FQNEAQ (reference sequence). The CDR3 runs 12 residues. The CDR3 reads CASSLSPYEQYF. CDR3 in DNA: TGTGCCAGCAGCTTATCGCCCTACGAGCAGTACTTC.

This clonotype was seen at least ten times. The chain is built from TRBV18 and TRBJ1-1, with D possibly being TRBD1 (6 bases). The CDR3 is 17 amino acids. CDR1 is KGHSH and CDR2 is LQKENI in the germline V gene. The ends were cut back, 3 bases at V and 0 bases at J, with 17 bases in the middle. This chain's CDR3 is CASSPHSGGGMNTEAFF. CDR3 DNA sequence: TGTGCCAGCTCACCCCACTCGGGAGGGGGAATGAACACTGAAGCTTTCTTT.

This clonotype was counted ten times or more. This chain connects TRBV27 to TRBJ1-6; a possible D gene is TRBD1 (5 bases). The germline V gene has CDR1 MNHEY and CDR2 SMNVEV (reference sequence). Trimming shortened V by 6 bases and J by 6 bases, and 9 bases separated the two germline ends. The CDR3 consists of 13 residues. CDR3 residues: CASSHDSNSPLHF. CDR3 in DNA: TGTGCCAGCAGCCATGACAGTAATTCACCCCTCCACTTT.

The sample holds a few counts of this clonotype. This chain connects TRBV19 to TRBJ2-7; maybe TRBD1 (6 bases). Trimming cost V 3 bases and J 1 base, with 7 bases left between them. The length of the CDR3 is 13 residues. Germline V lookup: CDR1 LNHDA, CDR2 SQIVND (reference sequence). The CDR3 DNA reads TGTGCCAGTAGTATGACAGGTTCCTACGAGCAGTACTTC. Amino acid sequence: CASSMTGSYEQYF.

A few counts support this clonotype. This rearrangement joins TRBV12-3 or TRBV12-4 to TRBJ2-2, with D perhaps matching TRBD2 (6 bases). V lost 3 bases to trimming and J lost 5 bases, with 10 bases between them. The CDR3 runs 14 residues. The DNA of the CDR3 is TGTGCCAGCAGTTTCACTCGGGGGACCGGGGAGCTGTTTTTT. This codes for CASSFTRGTGELFF.

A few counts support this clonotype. This chain's CDR3 is CASSRGPDNYGYTF. CDR3 sequence (DNA): TGTGCCAGCAGCCGGGGGCCGGATAACTATGGCTACACCTTC. This chain joins TRBV7-3 and TRBJ1-2; TRBD1 might be the D (6 bases). Germline loops: CDR1 SGHTA, CDR2 FQGTGA. The CDR3 runs to 14 residues. The germline V and J ends were trimmed by 5 bases and 1 base, with 11 bases remaining between them. Looking up the rest from reference TRBV7-3 and TRBJ1-2 gives the full variable domain: GAGVSQTPSNKVTEKGKYVELRCDPISGHTALYWYRQSLGQGPEFLIYFQGTGAADDSGLPNDRFFAVRPEGSVSTLKIQRTERGDSAVYLCASSRGPDNYGYTFGSGTRLTVV.

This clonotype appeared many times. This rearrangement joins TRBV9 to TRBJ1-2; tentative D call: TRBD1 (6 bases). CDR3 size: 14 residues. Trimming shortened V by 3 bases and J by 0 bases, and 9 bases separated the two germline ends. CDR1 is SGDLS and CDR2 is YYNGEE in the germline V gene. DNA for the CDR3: TGTGCCAGCAGCGCGACAGGCGCTAACTATGGCTACACCTTC. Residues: CASSATGANYGYTF.

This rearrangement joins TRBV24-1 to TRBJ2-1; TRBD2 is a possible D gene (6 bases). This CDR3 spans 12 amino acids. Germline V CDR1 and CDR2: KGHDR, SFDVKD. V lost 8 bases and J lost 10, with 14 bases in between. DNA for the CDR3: TGTGCCACCAATCAAGCCGGGGGAGAGCAGTTCTTC. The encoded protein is CATNQAGGEQFF.